This record covers a single TCR beta chain. CDR1 SGHAT and CDR2 FQNNGV come from the germline V gene. Trimming stripped 5 bases from V and 4 bases from J, with 14 bases between. This CDR3 spans 14 amino acids. The source of the sample is a study of blood T cell repertoires in COVID-19. Clones were read by immunoSEQ multiplex PCR, and TCRdb kept only the in-frame ones, dropping some. The repertoire consists of under 450,000 clones, with about 91% occurring once and the leading ten covering roughly 13%. The rearrangement links TRBV11-2 to TRBJ1-2; weak D call: TRBD1 (6 bases). The sample comprised peripheral blood. This sequence originates from a woman between 45 and 60 years old with COVID-19, enrolled during active disease. In nucleotides, the CDR3 is TGTGCCAGCAGCCGCCAGGACAGCAGCTATGGCTACACCTTC. Its protein product is CASSRQDSSYGYTF.